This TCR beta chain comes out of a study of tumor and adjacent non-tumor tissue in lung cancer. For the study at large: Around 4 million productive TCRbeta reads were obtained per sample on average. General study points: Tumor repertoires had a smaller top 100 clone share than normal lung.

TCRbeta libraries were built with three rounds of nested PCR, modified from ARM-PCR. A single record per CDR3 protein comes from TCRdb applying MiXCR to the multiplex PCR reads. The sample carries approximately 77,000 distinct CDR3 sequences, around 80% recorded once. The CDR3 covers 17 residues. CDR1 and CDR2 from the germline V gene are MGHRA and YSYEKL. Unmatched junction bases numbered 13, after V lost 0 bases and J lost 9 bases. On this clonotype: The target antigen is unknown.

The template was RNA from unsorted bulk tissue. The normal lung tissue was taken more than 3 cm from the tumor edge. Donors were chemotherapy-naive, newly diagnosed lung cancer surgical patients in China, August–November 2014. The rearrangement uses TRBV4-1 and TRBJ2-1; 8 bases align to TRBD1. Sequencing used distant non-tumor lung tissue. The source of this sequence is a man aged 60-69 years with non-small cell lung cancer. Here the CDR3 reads CASSQDRSPRGRGEQFF. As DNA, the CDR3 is TGCGCCAGCAGCCAAGATCGGAGCCCCAGGGGGCGAGGTGAGCAGTTCTTC.